The T cell receptor beta chain described here comes from a study of OX40 agonist ivuxolimab in advanced cancers. Measured with immunoSEQ multiplex PCR; TCRdb has only the in-frame clones, and not every one. The sample carries around 66,000 clones, 90% to 95% recorded once. General study points: Averaged across samples, CD8+ T cells carried more expanded clones than CD4+ did. Both CD4+ and CD8+ T cell populations in blood had undergone clonal expansion by week 6 at 0.1 to 3.0 mg/kg.

Researchers took blood at baseline, on cycle 4 day 1, and on cycle 7 day 1. On this clone: Its target is unknown.

Germline V gene sequence: CDR1 SGHAT, CDR2 FQNNGV. V gave up 1 base and J gave up 0 bases, with 2 bases separating them. This CDR3 has 13 amino acids. V is TRBV11-2 and J is TRBJ2-3; D remains ambiguous. The sample in question was CD4+ or CD8+ T cells sorted from blood, obtained in a trial of the OX40 agonist ivuxolimab. This clonotype was obtained from an adult with an advanced solid tumor such as melanoma, head and neck, liver or kidney cancer. This CDR3 reads CASSLVSTDTQYF. The CDR3, as DNA: TGTGCCAGCAGCTTAGTGAGCACAGATACGCAGTATTTT.